Listed here are 28 T cell receptor beta chains from one sample, sequenced in a study of T cell responses to AZD1222 COVID-19 vaccine. Here immunoSEQ multiplex PCR was the method, and the copy in TCRdb shows in-frame clones only, minus some. The sample records 250,000 to 300,000 clones, almost 95% being singletons. The sequences come from peripheral blood, collected 28 days after the second AZD1222 dose. Receptor source: an adult who received the AZD1222 COVID-19 vaccine.

The chain recombines TRBV3-1 (or the pseudogene TRBV3-2) with TRBJ2-1, with D perhaps given as TRBD1 or TRBD2 (5 bases each). Germline V lookup: CDR1 LGHDT, CDR2 YNNKEL (reference sequence). There are 13 residues in the CDR3. Trimming shortened V by 5 bases and J by 7 bases, and 12 bases separated the two germline ends. CDR3 coding DNA: TGTGCCAGCAGCGACTCAGGGAGTAATGAGCAGTTCTTC. This encodes CASSDSGSNEQFF.

The chain carries TRBV5-1 and TRBJ1-6, with a possible D match to TRBD1 (5 bases). Trimming pared 0 bases from V and 8 bases from J, leaving 12 bases between. CDR1 is SGHRS, CDR2 YFSETQ, per germline. The length of the CDR3 is 15 residues. The CDR3 nucleotides read TGCGCCAGCAGCTTGGTCCAGGGAAGGGATTCACCCCTCCACTTT. This codes for CASSLVQGRDSPLHF.

This rearrangement joins TRBV7-2 to TRBJ2-1; D remains unclear. Germline V lookup: CDR1 SGHTA, CDR2 FQGNSA. With 1 base removed from V and 7 bases from J, the gap between germline ends came to 11 bases. This CDR3 is 14 amino acids long. Here the CDR3 reads CASSLGPISNEQFF. The CDR3, as DNA: TGTGCCAGCAGCTTAGGCCCCATCAGTAATGAGCAGTTCTTC.

The CDR3 reads CASSQGGRTNYGYTF. The CDR3 coding sequence is TGTGCCAGCAGCCAAGGAGGACGGACTAACTATGGCTACACCTTC. The chain has TRBV14 and TRBJ1-2; D gene ambiguous. V was clipped by 1 base and J by 0 bases, with 9 bases between them. CDR3 length equals 15 residues. Germline lookup yields CDR1 SGHDN and CDR2 FVKESK.

The V call is TRBV28, the J call TRBJ2-7; D remains unclear. The V and J ends lost 3 bases and 3 bases respectively, with 9 bases between them. The CDR3 is 13 residues long. Germline-derived CDR1 and CDR2 are MDHEN and SYDVKM. The CDR3 sequence is CASSLFGHYEQYF. DNA for the CDR3: TGTGCCAGCAGTTTGTTCGGCCACTACGAGCAGTACTTC.

This rearrangement joins TRBV19 to TRBJ2-1, with D hard to call. Germline assignment: CDR1 LNHDA and CDR2 SQIVND (reference sequence). With 8 bases removed from V and 3 bases from J, the gap between germline ends came to 5 bases. The CDR3 contains 11 residues. The CDR3: CASWGYNEQFF. The CDR3 bases are TGTGCCAGTTGGGGCTACAATGAGCAGTTCTTC.

The chain is built from TRBV30 and TRBJ1-4; no reliable D call. This CDR3 has 13 residues. The ends were cut back, 3 bases at V and 8 bases at J, with 13 bases in the middle. Germline CDR1 is GTSNPN and CDR2 is SVGIG (reference sequence). CDR3 sequence: CAWSRTRSEKLFF. CDR3 nucleotide sequence: TGTGCCTGGAGCCGAACCAGGTCCGAAAAACTGTTTTTT.

This chain links TRBV7-8 with TRBJ2-5; 7 positions agree with TRBD1. V trimming: 2 bases; J trimming: 1 base; junction bases outside the gene matches: 4. Germline V gives CDR1 SGHVS, CDR2 FQNEAQ. This CDR3 has 15 residues. The DNA for the CDR3 is TGTGCCAGCAGCTTAAAGGGGGCAGCCCAAGAGACCCAGTACTTC. Translation: CASSLKGAAQETQYF.

V and J are TRBV19 and TRBJ1-5, with TRBD1 matching over 12 bases. The CDR3 consists of 16 residues. V trimming: 4 bases; J trimming: 6 bases; junction bases outside the gene matches: 7. Per germline, CDR1 LNHDA and CDR2 SQIVND (reference sequence). CDR3 nucleotide sequence: TGTGCCAGTAGTACCTGGGACAGGGGGCGAGGTCAGCCCCAGCATTTT. Its translation is CASSTWDRGRGQPQHF.

The chain couples TRBV5-1 to TRBJ2-2, with a tentative D call TRBD1 (5 bases). With 0 bases removed from V and 4 bases from J, the gap between germline ends came to 10 bases. Germline values: CDR1 SGHRS, CDR2 YFSETQ. The CDR3 runs 15 residues. The CDR3 DNA reads as TGCGCCAGCAGCTTGGTCGCACAGGTCACCGGGGAGCTGTTTTTT. Protein sequence: CASSLVAQVTGELFF.

The V gene is TRBV7-3, the J gene TRBJ2-1; D may be TRBD1 (5 bases). Germline lookup yields CDR1 SGHTA and CDR2 FQGTGA. The CDR3 sequence is 15 residues long. V was trimmed by 5 bases and J by 0 bases, leaving 11 bases between them. CDR3 protein: CASSRTFSSYNEQFF. In DNA, the CDR3 is TGTGCCAGCAGCCGGACATTTAGCTCCTACAATGAGCAGTTCTTC.

This clone came up once. The chain carries TRBV28 and TRBJ2-7; 8 bases agree with TRBD1. Germline CDR1 reads MDHEN; CDR2 reads SYDVKM. The CDR3 has 14 amino acids. The V and J ends lost 5 bases and 2 bases, in that order; junction bases with no gene match: 5. CDR3 DNA: TGTGCCAGCAGTATCCGGGACAGGACCTACGAGCAGTACTTC. Encoded protein: CASSIRDRTYEQYF.

This rearrangement joins TRBV5-4 to TRBJ2-1; the match to TRBD2 covers 7 bases. The J segment lost 3 bases and the V segment lost 2 bases, leaving 5 bases of the junction unmatched. CDR1 and CDR2 from the germline V gene are SGHNT and YYREEE (reference sequence). The CDR3 totals 15 residues. The CDR3 region is CASSFPSGDYNEQFF. Here the CDR3 DNA reads TGTGCCAGCAGCTTCCCTAGCGGTGACTACAATGAGCAGTTCTTC.

The CDR3 nucleotides read TGTGCCAGCAGCTTTAGTAGTGAGCAGTTCTTC. Protein product: CASSFSSEQFF. The chain carries TRBV5-6 and TRBJ2-1; D unclear. Germline CDR1 reads SGHDT; CDR2 reads YYEEEE. Trimming removed 2 bases at V and 9 bases at J, with 6 bases between. The CDR3 loop spans 11 amino acids. The variable domain in full, completed from reference TRBV5-6 and TRBJ2-1, reads DAGVTQSPTHLIKTRGQQVTLRCSPKSGHDTVSWYQQALGQGPQFIFQYYEEEERQRGNFPDRFSGHQFPNYSSELNVNALLLGDSALYLCASSFSSEQFFGPGTRLTVL.

The sample holds one count of this clone. This chain uses TRBV11-1 with TRBJ2-7; D may be TRBD1 or TRBD2 (5 bases each). Germline assignment: CDR1 SGHAT and CDR2 FQDESV (reference sequence). The CDR3 extends over 15 amino acids. V gave up 1 base and J gave up 5 bases, with 15 bases separating them. In nucleotides, the CDR3 is TGTGCCAGCAGCTTAGGGACTCCCTGGGGCAACGAGCAGTACTTC. Its protein is CASSLGTPWGNEQYF.

This chain links TRBV2 with TRBJ1-2; a weak D match, TRBD1 (6 bases). V lost 9 bases, J lost 8 bases, and 13 bases lay in between. There are 11 residues in the CDR3. Germline V gives CDR1 SNHLY, CDR2 FYNNEI. In DNA form, the CDR3 reads TGTGCCAGTCAGGGGCTACAAGGCTACACCTTC. This codes for CASQGLQGYTF. The full variable domain, in which reference TRBV2 and TRBJ1-2 provide the parts outside the CDR3, is EPEVTQTPSHQVTQMGQEVILRCVPISNHLYFYWYRQILGQKVEFLVSFYNNEISEKSEIFDDQFSVERPDGSNFTLKIRSTKLEDSAMYFCASQGLQGYTFGSGTRLTVV.

This chain uses TRBV6-5 with TRBJ2-3; D is possibly TRBD1 or TRBD2 (5 bases each). Germline CDR1 MNHEY, CDR2 SVGAGI. Trimming removed 2 bases at V and 3 bases at J, with 9 bases between. This CDR3 region has 14 residues. This chain's CDR3 is CASSYRDHTDTQYF. The CDR3 bases are TGTGCCAGCAGTTACCGGGACCATACAGATACGCAGTATTTT.

This clone was observed once. V usage is TRBV28 and J usage is TRBJ1-3; TRBD1 matches 8 bases. There are 14 residues in the CDR3. Germline V gives CDR1 MDHEN, CDR2 SYDVKM. With 4 bases clipped from V and 5 bases from J, the junction kept 4 bases outside the gene matches. The CDR3 DNA sequence: TGTGCCAGCAGTTCTGGGGACAGGAGAAACACCATATATTTT. It translates to CASSSGDRRNTIYF.

This sequence joins TRBV19 and TRBJ1-2; the D is unclear. Germline values: CDR1 LNHDA, CDR2 SQIVND (reference sequence). Trimming cost V 3 bases and J 4 bases, with 9 bases left between them. The CDR3 length is 13 residues. The CDR3 reads CASSMEEAYGYTF. The CDR3 region has the DNA TGTGCCAGTAGTATGGAAGAGGCCTATGGCTACACCTTC.

This clone is a singleton in its sample. The rearrangement uses TRBV28 and TRBJ1-2; no reliable D call. Deletions cut 5 bases from V and 4 bases from J, with 14 bases between. CDR3 size: 14 residues. Per germline, CDR1 MDHEN and CDR2 SYDVKM. CDR3 residues: CASSPQAISYGYTF. The CDR3 region has the DNA TGTGCCAGCAGTCCTCAGGCGATCTCCTATGGCTACACCTTC.

The rearrangement links TRBV3-1 (or the pseudogene TRBV3-2) to TRBJ2-7; D is ambiguous. The CDR3 runs 19 residues. V was clipped by 1 base and J by 0 bases, with 22 bases between them. Germline CDR1 is LGHDT and CDR2 is YNNKEL (reference sequence). The CDR3 reads CASSQVLRPGRPPSYEQYF. CDR3 nucleotides: TGTGCCAGCAGCCAAGTCCTACGTCCCGGCCGCCCCCCCTCCTACGAGCAGTACTTC.

This clone was detected once. CDR3: CASSGTVHEGTQYF. The CDR3 DNA follows: TGTGCCAGCAGTGGGACAGTCCACGAGGGGACCCAGTACTTC. The chain couples TRBV2 to TRBJ2-5; possibly TRBD1 for D (6 bases). The V end was cut by 4 bases, the J end by 7 bases, with 16 bases between. CDR1 is SNHLY, CDR2 FYNNEI, per germline. The CDR3 has 14 amino acids. Based on the CDR3 plus reference TRBV2 and TRBJ2-5, the full variable domain is EPEVTQTPSHQVTQMGQEVILRCVPISNHLYFYWYRQILGQKVEFLVSFYNNEISEKSEIFDDQFSVERPDGSNFTLKIRSTKLEDSAMYFCASSGTVHEGTQYFGPGTRLLVL.

This chain uses TRBV5-4 with TRBJ1-6; tentatively, D is TRBD1 (6 bases). Germline loops: CDR1 SGHNT, CDR2 YYREEE (reference sequence). CDR3 size: 14 residues. Trimming stripped 2 bases from V and 7 bases from J, with 10 bases between. CDR3 coding DNA: TGTGCCAGCAGCTTACAGGGTGAAAATTCACCCCTCCACTTT. This codes for CASSLQGENSPLHF. The full variable domain, its missing parts supplied by reference TRBV5-4 and TRBJ1-6, is ETGVTQSPTHLIKTRGQQVTLRCSSQSGHNTVSWYQQALGQGPQFIFQYYREEENGRGNFPPRFSGLQFPNYSSELNVNALELDDSALYLCASSLQGENSPLHFGNGTRLTVT.

This chain uses TRBV19 with TRBJ2-7, with 14 bases lining up with TRBD2. CDR1 and CDR2 (germline): LNHDA, SQIVND (reference sequence). The V segment lost 5 bases and the J segment 3 bases; nucleotides outside the gene matches: 3. The CDR3 runs to 15 residues. The CDR3: CASSVGTSGSYEQYF. The DNA of the CDR3 is TGTGCCAGTAGTGTTGGGACTAGCGGGAGCTACGAGCAGTACTTC.

This clone appeared once. This chain links TRBV2 with TRBJ2-7, with 7 bases aligning to TRBD1. This CDR3 has 13 amino acids. CDR1 is SNHLY, CDR2 FYNNEI, per germline. V gave up 10 bases and J gave up 7 bases; unmatched junction bases: 13. CDR3 protein: CAISDRDRGEQYF. The CDR3 DNA sequence: TGTGCCATCAGCGACAGGGATAGGGGGGAGCAGTACTTC.

The chain recombines TRBV29-1 with TRBJ2-7; 8 bases map to TRBD1. From germline, CDR1 is SQVTM and CDR2 ANQGSEA. V lost 7 bases, J lost 3 bases, and 8 bases stayed unmatched. CDR3 length: 13 amino acids. CDR3 DNA sequence: TGCAGCGCAGTAGGCGGACAGGGCTACGAGCAGTACTTC. Translating it yields CSAVGGQGYEQYF.

This chain connects TRBV5-1 to TRBJ1-2; D possibly corresponds to TRBD1 (5 bases). The CDR3 runs to 14 residues. CDR1 is SGHRS and CDR2 is YFSETQ in the germline V gene. Trimming removed 0 bases at V and 7 bases at J, with 13 bases between. In DNA form, the CDR3 reads TGCGCCAGCAGCTTGGTTACAGGACGGGCTGGCTACACCTTC. It specifies CASSLVTGRAGYTF.

The chain employs TRBV5-4 and TRBJ1-2; D unresolved. Per germline, CDR1 SGHNT and CDR2 YYREEE (reference sequence). The CDR3 consists of 13 residues. Trimming cost V 5 bases and J 8 bases, with 16 bases left between them. For the CDR3, the DNA is TGTGCCAGCAGATCTGGCAACAGCAGAGGCTACACCTTC. This codes for CASRSGNSRGYTF.